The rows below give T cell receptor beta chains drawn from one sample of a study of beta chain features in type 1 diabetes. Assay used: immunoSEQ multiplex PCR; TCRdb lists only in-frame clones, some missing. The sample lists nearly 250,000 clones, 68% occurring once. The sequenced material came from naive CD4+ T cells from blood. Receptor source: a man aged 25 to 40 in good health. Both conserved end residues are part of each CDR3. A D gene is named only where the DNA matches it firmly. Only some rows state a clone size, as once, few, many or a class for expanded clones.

CATSRRPSSGANVLTF,TGTGCCACCAGCAGAAGACCGAGCTCTGGGGCCAACGTCCTGACTTTC,TRBJ2-6,TRBV15,-,-
CASSESVRGYEQYF,TGTGCCAGCAGTGAATCGGTCAGGGGCTACGAGCAGTACTTC,TRBJ2-7,TRBV25-1,-,-
CATSPWPEGAGETQYF,TGTGCCACCAGCCCCTGGCCTGAGGGCGCCGGAGAGACCCAGTACTTC,TRBJ2-5,TRBV15,-,-
CASSSGVTGGGYEQYF,TGTGCCAGCAGCTCGGGGGTGACAGGGGGCGGCTACGAGCAGTACTTC,TRBJ2-7,TRBV11-2,-,TRBD1
CSVGGVSYNEQFF,TGCAGCGTTGGCGGGGTCTCCTACAATGAGCAGTTCTTC,TRBJ2-1,TRBV29-1,-,-
CASSIAGEKTQYF,TGTGCCAGTAGTATTGCAGGGGAGAAGACCCAGTACTTC,TRBJ2-5,TRBV19,-,-
CAISGLADNEQFF,TGTGCCATCAGCGGACTAGCGGACAATGAGCAGTTCTTC,TRBJ2-1,TRBV10-3,-,TRBD2
CASSFEGASTDTQYF,TGTGCCAGCAGCTTCGAGGGCGCTAGCACAGATACGCAGTATTTT,TRBJ2-3,TRBV5-6,-,-
CASSADRATYNEQFF,TGTGCCAGCAGCGCGGACAGGGCGACCTACAATGAGCAGTTCTTC,TRBJ2-1,TRBV9,few,TRBD1
CASARDSYGYTF,TGTGCCAGCGCACGGGACAGCTATGGCTACACCTTC,TRBJ1-2,TRBV25-1,-,TRBD1
CASSAGTALNTEAFF,TGTGCCAGCAGCGCCGGGACAGCGTTAAACACTGAAGCTTTCTTT,TRBJ1-1,TRBV5-4,-,TRBD1
CASSQILAGVGTDTQYF,TGCGCCAGCAGCCAAATTCTAGCGGGAGTTGGCACAGATACGCAGTATTTT,TRBJ2-3,TRBV4-1,-,TRBD2
CASGGLNIQYF,TGTGCCAGCGGAGGACTAAACATTCAGTACTTC,TRBJ2-4,TRBV2,-,-
CSVRTGRSTEAFF,TGCAGCGTTCGGACAGGGCGGAGCACTGAAGCTTTCTTT,TRBJ1-1,TRBV29-1,-,TRBD1
CASSEIRTGAETQYF,TGTGCCAGCAGTGAGATTAGGACAGGGGCAGAGACCCAGTACTTC,TRBJ2-5,TRBV2,once,TRBD1
CSPQERDTQYF,TGCAGCCCACAAGAGAGGGATACGCAGTATTTT,TRBJ2-3,TRBV29-1,-,-
CASSLSVNTEAFF,TGTGCCAGCAGCTTATCAGTGAACACTGAAGCTTTCTTT,TRBJ1-1,TRBV11-1,-,-
CASSFIRNEQYF,TGCGCCAGCAGCTTTATCCGCAACGAGCAGTACTTC,TRBJ2-7,TRBV5-1,few,-
CSASPSGGTDTQYF,TGCAGCGCCTCGCCTAGCGGGGGTACAGATACGCAGTATTTT,TRBJ2-3,TRBV29-1,-,TRBD2
CSVKIRSEAFF,TGCAGCGTTAAGATTAGGTCTGAAGCTTTCTTT,TRBJ1-1,TRBV29-1,-,-